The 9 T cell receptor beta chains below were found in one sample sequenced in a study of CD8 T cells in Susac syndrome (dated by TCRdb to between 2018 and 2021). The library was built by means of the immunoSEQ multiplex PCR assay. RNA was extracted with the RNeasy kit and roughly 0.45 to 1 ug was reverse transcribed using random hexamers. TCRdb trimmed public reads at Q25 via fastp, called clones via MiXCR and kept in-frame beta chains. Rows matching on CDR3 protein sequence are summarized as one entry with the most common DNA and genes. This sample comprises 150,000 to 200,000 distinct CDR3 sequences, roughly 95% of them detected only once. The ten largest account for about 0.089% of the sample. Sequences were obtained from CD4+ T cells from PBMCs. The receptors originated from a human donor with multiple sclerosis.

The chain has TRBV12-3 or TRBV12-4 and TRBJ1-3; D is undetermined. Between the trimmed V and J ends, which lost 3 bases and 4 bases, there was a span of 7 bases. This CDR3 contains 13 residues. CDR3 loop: CASSLDGGNTIYF. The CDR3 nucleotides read TGTGCCAGCAGTTTGGATGGGGGAAACACCATATATTTT.

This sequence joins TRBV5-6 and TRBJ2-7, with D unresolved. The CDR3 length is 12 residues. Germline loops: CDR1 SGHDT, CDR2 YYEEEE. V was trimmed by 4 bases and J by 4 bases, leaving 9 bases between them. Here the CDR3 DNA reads TGTGCCAGCAGCCGTTCCGGATACGAGCAGTACTTC. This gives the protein CASSRSGYEQYF.

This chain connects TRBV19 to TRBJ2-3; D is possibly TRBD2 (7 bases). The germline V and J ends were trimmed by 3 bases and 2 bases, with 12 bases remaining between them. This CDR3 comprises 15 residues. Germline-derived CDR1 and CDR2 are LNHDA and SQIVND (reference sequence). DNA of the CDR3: TGTGCCAGTAGTATTCGGGGGGCCACCACAGATACGCAGTATTTT. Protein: CASSIRGATTDTQYF.

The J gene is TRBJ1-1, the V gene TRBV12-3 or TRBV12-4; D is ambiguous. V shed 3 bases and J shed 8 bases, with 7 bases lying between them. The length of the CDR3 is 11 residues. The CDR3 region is CASSFRLEAFF. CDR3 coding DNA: TGTGCCAGCAGTTTCCGGTTGGAAGCTTTCTTT.

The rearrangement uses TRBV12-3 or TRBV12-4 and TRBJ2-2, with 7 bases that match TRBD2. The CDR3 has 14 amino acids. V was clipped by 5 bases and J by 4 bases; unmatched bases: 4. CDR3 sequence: CASSEWTSTGELFF. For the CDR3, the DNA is TGTGCCAGCAGTGAGTGGACTAGCACCGGGGAGCTGTTTTTT.

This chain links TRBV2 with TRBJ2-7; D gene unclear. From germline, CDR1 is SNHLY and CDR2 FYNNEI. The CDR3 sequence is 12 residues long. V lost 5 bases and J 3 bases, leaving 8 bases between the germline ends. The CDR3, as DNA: TGTGCCAGCAGTCCCGTTCTCTACGAGCAGTACTTC. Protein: CASSPVLYEQYF. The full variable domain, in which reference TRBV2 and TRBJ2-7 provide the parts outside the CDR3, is EPEVTQTPSHQVTQMGQEVILRCVPISNHLYFYWYRQILGQKVEFLVSFYNNEISEKSEIFDDQFSVERPDGSNFTLKIRSTKLEDSAMYFCASSPVLYEQYFGPGTRLTVT.

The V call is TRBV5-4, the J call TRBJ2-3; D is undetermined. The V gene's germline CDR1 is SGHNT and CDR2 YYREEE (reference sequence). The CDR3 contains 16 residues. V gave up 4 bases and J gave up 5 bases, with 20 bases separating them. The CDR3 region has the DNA TGTGCCAGCAGCCCACCGGTTCGCGCGGATGAAGATACGCAGTATTTT. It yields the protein CASSPPVRADEDTQYF.

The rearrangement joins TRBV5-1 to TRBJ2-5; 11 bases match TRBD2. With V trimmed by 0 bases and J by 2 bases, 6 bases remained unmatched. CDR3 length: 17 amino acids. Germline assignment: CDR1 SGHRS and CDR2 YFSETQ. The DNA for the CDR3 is TGCGCCAGCAGCTTGGCCGGGTCTAGCGGGAGGCAAGAGACCCAGTACTTC. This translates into CASSLAGSSGRQETQYF.

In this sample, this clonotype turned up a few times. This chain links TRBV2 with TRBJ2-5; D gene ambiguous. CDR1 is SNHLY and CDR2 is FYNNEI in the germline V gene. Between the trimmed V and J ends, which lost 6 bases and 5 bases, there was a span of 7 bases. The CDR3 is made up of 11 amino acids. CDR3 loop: CASRGEETQYF. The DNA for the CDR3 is TGTGCCAGCAGGGGCGAGGAGACCCAGTACTTC.